The entry below describes one T cell receptor (beta chain). Its recognized antigen is unknown. Base-call qualities are not available, and no considerably larger clone is one nucleotide away. This sample is drawn from a study of cytomegalovirus exposure and HLA in healthy donors (dated 2017 in TCRdb). In the study overall: An earlier analysis of approximately 640 of the donors reported 276 Gb of sequence data and 100 million to 130 million unique TCR beta sequences from 150 million to 200 million T cells. To study patterns of TCR occurrence, a later analysis re-analyzed previously published TCR beta repertoires from around 670 donors and added high-resolution HLA genotyping. A later genetic analysis used genome-wide SNP genotypes for about three fifths of the 666 donors, treating that subset as a discovery cohort. On average, roughly 200,000 unique TCR beta nucleotide sequences were sequenced per donor among 398 genotyped donors of the cohort, with 15% to 20% of those sequences being non-productive. In an earlier analysis of roughly 540 of the donors, high-throughput TCR beta sequencing was used to judge whether each TCR beta V gene segment behaved as functional or pseudogenic. Using immunosequencing, the study profiled T cell repertoires from fewer than 700 subjects and related those repertoires to cytomegalovirus serostatus. All discovery cohort repertoires had been generated using a single sequencing platform. Rather than using new phenotypic data, the later analysis identified candidate immune exposures from TCR beta sequences and from how often those sequences occurred across donors. Of the roughly 400 genotyped donors, around 81% fell in the genetic ancestry cluster associated with self-reported Caucasian donors. Four to six DR-DQ haplotypes were handled as single units for association and clustering, since linkage in the cohort was strong. Besides the first cohort of under 700 subjects, a separate validation cohort made up of 95 to 150 different subjects was used. Donor age, sex, ethnicity and CMV serostatus were compiled together with the repertoire data. The study combined high-throughput TCR immunosequencing, statistical association of individual TCRs with disease status, and machine learning to predict cytomegalovirus infection status. HLA typing included class I and class II loci at four-digit resolution. The study aimed to test whether cataloging public T cell receptors could reveal signatures of past pathogen exposure. Around 320 gigabases of sequencing data and roughly 90 million unique TCR sequences were included in an early release covering 500 to 750 HLA-typed donors. Typing coverage varied by locus: 629-630 donors for A, B, C, DRB1 and DQB1; under 550 for DQA1; about 570 for DPA1; some 470 for DPB1. Findings and caveats that apply to the study as a whole: A later analysis reported that several top co-occurrence clusters appeared linked to parvovirus B19, influenza, CMV and Epstein-Barr virus. Because some donors lacked HLA typing at each locus, the association tests relied only on the typed subset. Correlated functional status among segregating V segments might reflect linkage disequilibrium, but an unknown experimental factor could not be ruled out. Across donors, most TCR sequences were observed very rarely, whereas some public TCRs were present in many individuals. A further reported finding was that TCR beta sequences accurately predicted the HLA-A and HLA-B alleles for most subjects in the first cohort. A later genetic analysis associated a missense DCLRE1C variant with V-gene and J-gene trimming of TCR beta chains, and an independent cohort replicated the association. Some IMGT-functional V segments, including TRBV6-2 and TRBV6-3, could not be told apart with the 87-base-pair reads, so those segments were excluded. In a later analysis, TCR association rates were found to vary across HLA loci, with the most associated TCRs seen for DRB1 alleles and the fewest for HLA-C alleles. The classifier was reported to diagnose cytomegalovirus status with high specificity and sensitivity in both the original cohort and the validation cohort. Roughly uniform sequencing depth across donors was assumed in presence/absence analyses, although this assumption may not hold. In a later analysis, HLA-associated TCR beta chains showed more clonal expansion and lower generation probabilities than non-associated chains that were equally common. Only TCR beta chains were sequenced in this cohort, and the absence of alpha or paired-chain data limited detectable features. In vitro tests confirmed that three of the cytomegalovirus-associated TCR beta chains recognize cytomegalovirus antigens. At a false discovery rate of 0.05, a later analysis linked 15,000 to 20,000 TCR beta sequences to specific HLA alleles. For the cohort, immune exposure information was limited to CMV serostatus. Most CMV-associated TCR beta chains appeared to be HLA-restricted in a later analysis, and the HLA associations seemed to be driven largely by CMV exposure. Assigning TCR associations to individual alleles was difficult when HLA alleles, especially DR and DQ, strongly co-occurred. It was suggested by the authors that the approach could potentially be generalized to other disease states and immunological phenotypes. An earlier analysis of roughly 570 of the donors showed that most TCR beta V segments appeared in productive rearrangements either about 90% or about 30% of the time, which broadly matched IMGT annotations. Some 15 rarely observed V segments, including chromosome 9 orphons, were excluded from the earlier analysis of several hundred of the donors because counts were too low. A later genetic analysis reported fewer N-insertions in productive TCRs among donors in an Asian-associated ancestry cluster than the roughly 670-donor mean. The study listed 164 TCR beta chains as associated with cytomegalovirus. A cluster of highly shared sequence variants was judged likely to be a technical artifact of the sequencing pipeline.

In total, 500 to 700 healthy bone marrow donors made up the cohort. Cohort members were all nominally healthy when sampled, although unrecorded immune exposures were likely present. The donor was CMV seropositive and belonged to the group of more than 250 seropositive cohort members. Every donor gave a peripheral blood sample, and the peripheral blood mononuclear cells from that sample were used for TCR beta sequencing. Genomic DNA was extracted from the blood cell samples with the Qiagen DNeasy Blood Extraction Kit. According to the germline V gene, CDR1 reads SGHTA and CDR2 reads FQGNSA. V ends up 1 base short and J 1 base short, with an unmatched junction base count of 4. The CDR3 goes from the cysteine to the phenylalanine over 16 residues. Of the read, only the CDR3 DNA is kept; its 48 bases are in frame from base 1. Library generation was performed with the immunoSEQ multiplex PCR assay. A mixture of 60 forward primers for TCR Vbeta segments and 13 reverse primers for TCR Jbeta segments was used in the multiplex PCR. A multiplex PCR assay on genomic DNA amplified the CDR3 region of rearranged TCR beta genes. The amplified TCR beta libraries were sequenced on the Illumina HiSeq System as 87-base-pair reads. As for the authors' bioinformatics: Across the roughly 600 repertoires, a later analysis counted about 81 million unique TCR beta chains, around 11 million of which were shared by at least two donors. A nearest-neighbor algorithm error-corrected the raw reads and collapsed the reads into unique sequences, merging closely related sequences to remove PCR and sequencing errors. Alignment of CDR3 sequences to IMGT reference sequences was used to assign V, D and J gene segments. For a sequence to be retained, a match of at least six nucleotides to both a V gene segment and a J gene segment was required. Rearrangements were called productive when the CDR3 lacked stop codons and stayed in frame with V and J; all others were non-productive. Following IMGT convention, CDR3 was defined as the stretch from the second conserved V-encoded cysteine to the conserved J-encoded phenylalanine. The earlier analysis of some 580 of the donors excluded any sequence lacking an unambiguous match to a single V gene segment. In an earlier analysis of 587 of the donors, V segments were called functional above 56.7% productive rearrangements and were called segregating when the between-donor standard deviation exceeded 5%. A statistical classification framework was built to diagnose cytomegalovirus status from the catalog of TCR beta chain sequences. In a later analysis, TCR nucleotide sequences were compared against IMGT/GENE-DB human TR gene sequences so that V and J genes could be assigned. A later analysis assigned CDR3 sequences and most-parsimonious VDJ recombination scenarios with the TCRdist pipeline. In a later analysis, every TCR beta chain was defined by the combination of its CDR3 amino acid sequence and its V-gene family, and reads without a unique V-gene family were dropped. To address suspected cross-contamination and a sequencing artifact, a later analysis removed approximately 600 highly shared, low-generation-probability nucleotide sequences. In a later analysis, a clonal expansion index for each public chain was calculated from normalized within-repertoire ranks of inferred template counts. Generation probabilities in a later analysis came from a VDJ recombination model fitted to out-of-frame rearrangements, and those results were checked against IGoR. A later analysis scored TCR-TCR, TCR-HLA and TCR-CMV co-occurrence with hypergeometric tests, applying a repertoire-size bias correction to TCR pairs. In a later analysis, false discovery rates were estimated by permuting HLA or CMV assignments 20 times. In a later analysis, co-occurring TCRs were grouped using DBSCAN, and TCRdist sequence similarity was added for clustering within HLA-allele-positive subsets. For co-occurrence clustering, repertoires with fewer than 30,000 or more than 120,000 public chains were excluded, along with a handful of repertoires with anomalous nucleotide sharing. This is the immuneACCESS table as TCRdb keeps it, with only in-frame sequences that have V and J called. A part of the clones is gone; compared with another copy, unresolved V genes explain less than half, and the rest is unexplained. D and trimming were read from the DNA, whereas the V and J calls and clone size are those reported in that table. The sample has tens of thousands of clones on record, roughly 64% of them singletons. The ten largest clones represent 15% of the sample.

The receptor was derived from a woman in her thirties or forties in good health and CMV-seropositive. Sequences were obtained from PBMCs. The chain employs TRBV7-2 and TRBJ2-3, and TRBD2 matches 8 of the central bases. The CDR3 region has the sequence CASSLGTSRRTDTQYF. Here is the DNA: TGTGCCAGCAGCTTAGGGACTAGCAGACGCACAGATACGCAGTATTTT. Outside the CDR3, residues come from the reference TRBV7-2 and TRBJ2-3 proteins, so the full variable domain is: GAGVSQSPSNKVTEKGKDVELRCDPISGHTALYWYRQSLGQGLEFLIYFQGNSAPDKSGLPSDRFSAERTGGSVSTLTIQRTQQEDSAVYLCASSLGTSRRTDTQYFGPGTRLTVL.